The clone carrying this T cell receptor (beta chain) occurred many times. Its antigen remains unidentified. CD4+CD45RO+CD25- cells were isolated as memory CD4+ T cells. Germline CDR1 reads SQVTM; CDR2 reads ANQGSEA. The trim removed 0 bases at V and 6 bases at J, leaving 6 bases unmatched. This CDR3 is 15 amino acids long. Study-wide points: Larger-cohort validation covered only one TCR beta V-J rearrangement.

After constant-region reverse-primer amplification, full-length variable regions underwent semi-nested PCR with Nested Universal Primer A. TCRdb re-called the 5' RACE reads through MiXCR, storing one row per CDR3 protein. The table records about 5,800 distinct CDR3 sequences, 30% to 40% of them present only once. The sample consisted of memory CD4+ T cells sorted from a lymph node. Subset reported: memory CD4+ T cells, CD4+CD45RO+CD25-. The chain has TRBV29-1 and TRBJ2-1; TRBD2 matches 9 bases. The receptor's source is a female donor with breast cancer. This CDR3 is CSVEDRIAGVNEQFF. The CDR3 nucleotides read TGCAGCGTTGAAGATCGAATAGCGGGGGTCAATGAGCAGTTCTTC.